This TCR beta chain stems from a study of T cell responses to AZD1222 COVID-19 vaccine. V lost 3 bases, J lost 8 bases, and 9 bases lay in between. The CDR3 contains 12 residues. From germline, CDR1 is SGHAT and CDR2 FQNNGV. Study-wide points: Spike-specific TCRs gained breadth and depth after people received two AZD1222 doses.

Profiled with immunoSEQ multiplex PCR; TCRdb holds only in-frame clones, not every one. The sample holds around 44,000 clones, around 85% seen once. On this clone itself: Its target is not known.

The sequences come from peripheral blood, collected 28 days after the second AZD1222 dose. The sequence was collected from an adult who received the AZD1222 COVID-19 vaccine. J is TRBJ2-3 and V is TRBV11-2; D is uncertain. CDR3 loop: CASSLGFGTQYF. The CDR3 DNA reads TGTGCCAGCAGCTTGGGTTTTGGTACGCAGTATTTT.